The entry below gives a single TCR beta chain sequence along with its context. Its target antigen remains unknown. No base-level quality is on record; no much larger clone is a single base apart. Mismatch repair deficiency in every enrolled patient was established by polymerase chain reaction or immunohistochemistry. Three patients who responded to pembrolizumab therapy underwent TCR sequencing. In the phase II trial, pembrolizumab PD-1 blockade was tested prospectively in advanced mismatch repair-deficient cancers, no matter which tissue of origin the cancers came from. Serial peripheral blood T cell samples were collected before and at multiple times after starting PD-1 blockade. Blood sampling times were expressed in weeks after the first pembrolizumab dose. The CDR3 starts with the cysteine, ends with the phenylalanine, and has 19 residues. The kept DNA is CDR3 alone, 57 bases in frame from the first base.

This entry belongs to a study of PD-1 blockade in mismatch repair-deficient tumors (dated by TCRdb to 2017 to 2019). The study in broad terms: Between late 2013 and September 2016, some 92 consecutive patients with around twelve mismatch repair-deficient cancer types, all previously treated and progressing, were enrolled in the trial. Tumor-associated T cell clones were tracked in the peripheral blood of patients responding to PD-1 blockade by deep sequencing of TCR CDR3 regions.

The library relied on the immunoSEQ multiplex PCR assay. TCRdb took this table from immuneACCESS and kept in-frame rearrangements with V and J called. Such tables lack part of the clones; where checked against another copy, unresolved V genes explain under half of the gap, and the rest is unexplained. This sample holds roughly 34,000 clones; approximately 80% were observed only once. The ten largest account for roughly 3.5% of the sample. General study outcomes and caveats: After pembrolizumab, tumor-resident clones, which were often undetectable in blood before treatment, expanded rapidly and then contracted, generally ahead of radiologic responses.

In this chain, TRBV21-1 is recombined with TRBJ2-7; the listed D gene, TRBD1, was not tested against the DNA. TRBV21-1 is described as a pseudogene. The sequence came from an adult with mismatch repair-deficient cancer. The sequences come from PBMCs, collected less than 7 weeks after starting pembrolizumab. CDR3 region: CASSRGTGPTQTPIYEQYF. DNA sequence: TGTGCCAGCAGCAGAGGGACAGGGCCGACCCAGACTCCCATCTACGAGCAGTACTTC.